One and the same sample provided the 32 T cell receptor beta chains below, sequenced in a study of memory CD4+ T cells and cytomegalovirus serostatus. The sort gate was single viable CD3+CD4+CD8-CD45RO+ cells for memory CD4+ T cells. Sequencing was performed with immunoSEQ multiplex PCR; in TCRdb, only in-frame clones are kept and a portion is missing. In the table there are about 100,000 clones, roughly 80% of which are singletons. Sequenced: memory CD4+ T cells from blood. These receptors were taken from an adult in good health and CMV-seropositive.

This chain joins TRBV28 and TRBJ1-5, with 7 bases aligning to TRBD1. The ends lost 2 bases at V and 4 bases at J; junction bases unmatched: 5. The CDR3 extends over 15 amino acids. Per the germline V gene, CDR1 is MDHEN and CDR2 is SYDVKM. CDR3 bases: TGTGCCAGCAGTTTAGGGGGACAGTTTAATCAGCCCCAGCATTTT. Encoded protein: CASSLGGQFNQPQHF.

V gene TRBV27 combines with J gene TRBJ1-5; 8 bases align to TRBD1. The CDR3 extends over 19 amino acids. Germline values: CDR1 MNHEY, CDR2 SMNVEV (reference sequence). V dropped 6 bases and J dropped 2; count of bases not matched to a gene: 18. The CDR3 reads CASSPRPPTGDTGNQPQHF. CDR3 coding DNA: TGTGCCAGCAGCCCCAGGCCCCCGACAGGGGATACGGGCAATCAGCCCCAGCATTTT.

The rearrangement joins TRBV7-6 to TRBJ1-5; TRBD1 is a possible D gene (5 bases). The CDR3 spans 15 residues. The V gene lost 1 base and the J gene lost 5 bases, with 12 bases spanning the gap. Germline CDR1 is SGHVS and CDR2 is FNYEAQ. The CDR3 region has the DNA TGTGCCAGCAGCTTAGGGGGGTCCCGGGATCAGCCCCAGCATTTT. Translating gives CASSLGGSRDQPQHF.

This clone occurred a few times. The J gene is TRBJ2-1, the V gene TRBV7-8; 8 nucleotides line up with TRBD1. Losses at the gene ends were 4 bases for V and 7 bases for J; bases not matched to a gene: 6. Germline values: CDR1 SGHVS, CDR2 FQNEAQ. CDR3 size: 14 residues. The CDR3 loop is CASSSRTGSNEQFF. The CDR3 coding sequence is TGTGCCAGCAGCTCCCGGACAGGGTCGAATGAGCAGTTCTTC. The entire variable domain, with the rest obtained from reference TRBV7-8 and TRBJ2-1, is as follows: GAGVSQSPRYKVAKRGQDVALRCDPISGHVSLFWYQQALGQGPEFLTYFQNEAQLDKSGLPSDRFFAERPEGSVSTLKIQRTQQEDSAVYLCASSSRTGSNEQFFGPGTRLTVL.

The rearrangement joins TRBV15 to TRBJ2-7; D tentatively reads TRBD1 or TRBD2 (5 bases each). The V end was cut by 3 bases, the J end by 2 bases, with 8 bases between. CDR1 and CDR2 from the germline V gene are LNHNV and YYDKDF (reference sequence). The CDR3 spans 13 residues. The CDR3 reads CATSRWGTYEQYF. For the CDR3, the DNA is TGTGCCACCAGCAGGTGGGGGACCTACGAGCAGTACTTC.

V is TRBV5-1 and J is TRBJ2-7; D not certain. Germline assignment: CDR1 SGHRS and CDR2 YFSETQ. V lost 2 bases, J lost 1 base, and 7 bases lay in between. This CDR3 spans 13 amino acids. The CDR3 DNA reads TGCGCCAGCAGCTTTTATTCGTCCTACGAGCAGTACTTC. This gives the protein CASSFYSSYEQYF. The full variable domain, its missing parts supplied by reference TRBV5-1 and TRBJ2-7, is KAGVTQTPRYLIKTRGQQVTLSCSPISGHRSVSWYQQTPGQGLQFLFEYFSETQRNKGNFPGRFSGRQFSNSRSEMNVSTLELGDSALYLCASSFYSSYEQYFGPGTRLTVT.

The rearrangement uses TRBV7-2 and TRBJ2-3; D call uncertain. CDR3 length equals 13 residues. CDR1 and CDR2 from the germline V gene are SGHTA and FQGNSA. Trimming shortened V by 4 bases and J by 3 bases, and 8 bases separated the two germline ends. CDR3 residues: CASSYRKTDTQYF. In nucleotides, the CDR3 is TGTGCCAGCAGCTACCGCAAGACAGATACGCAGTATTTT.

The rearrangement joins TRBV5-1 to TRBJ2-2; 8 nucleotides align to TRBD2. J lost 5 bases, V lost 0 bases, and 6 bases had no gene match. Germline lookup yields CDR1 SGHRS and CDR2 YFSETQ. CDR3 size: 16 residues. CDR3 sequence reads: CASSLGSGSGTGELFF. The CDR3 region has the DNA TGCGCCAGCAGCTTGGGGAGCGGGAGTGGAACCGGGGAGCTGTTTTTT.

The chain combines TRBV7-2 with TRBJ1-4, with D maybe TRBD1 (5 bases). Germline CDR1 reads SGHTA; CDR2 reads FQGNSA. Trimming removed 7 bases from V and 11 bases from J, with 17 bases in between. The CDR3 covers 13 residues. The CDR3 DNA reads TGTGCCAGCACCCAGACGGGGGTAGGGAAACTGTTTTTT. This sequence encodes CASTQTGVGKLFF.

The chain couples TRBV14 to TRBJ1-4, with 9 bases identical to TRBD1. The germline V gene has CDR1 SGHDN and CDR2 FVKESK. V dropped 3 bases and J dropped 6; count of bases not matched to a gene: 11. This CDR3 is built from 17 residues. The CDR3 region has the DNA TGTGCCAGCAGCCACCTCGCGTTGGGGGACAGGGATGAAAAACTGTTTTTT. It translates to CASSHLALGDRDEKLFF.

The count of this clone is one. This sequence joins TRBV6-1 and TRBJ1-2, with a possible D match to TRBD1 (5 bases). In germline, CDR1 is MNHNS, CDR2 SASEGT. V gave up 3 bases and J gave up 2 bases, with 13 bases separating them. This CDR3 is built from 15 residues. CDR3 in amino acids: CASSDFLQENYGYTF. The CDR3 region has the DNA TGTGCCAGCAGTGACTTCCTACAGGAGAACTATGGCTACACCTTC.

This rearrangement joins TRBV14 to TRBJ2-6; no firm D call. V was trimmed by 3 bases and J by 4 bases, leaving 4 bases between them. The CDR3 runs to 13 residues. Per germline, CDR1 SGHDN and CDR2 FVKESK. The CDR3 protein is CASSQTGANVLTF. CDR3 sequence (DNA): TGTGCCAGCAGCCAGACAGGGGCCAACGTCCTGACTTTC.

The chain joins TRBV9 to TRBJ2-7; 11 positions match TRBD2. The trim removed 4 bases at V and 10 bases at J, leaving 13 bases unmatched. In germline, CDR1 is SGDLS, CDR2 YYNGEE. This CDR3 contains 15 residues. Here the CDR3 DNA reads TGTGCCAGCAGCAGAGCCGGAACTAGCGGGAGTGAACAGTACTTC. It specifies CASSRAGTSGSEQYF.

The CDR3 region is CASSPGTAGETQYF. DNA of the CDR3: TGTGCCAGCTCACCTGGGACGGCGGGAGAGACCCAGTACTTC. The V call is TRBV18, the J call TRBJ2-5; D is tentatively TRBD1 or TRBD2 (5 bases each). This CDR3 is built from 14 residues. The germline gives CDR1 KGHSH, CDR2 LQKENI. V lost 3 bases and J 4 bases, leaving 12 bases between the germline ends.

The rearrangement uses TRBV5-1 and TRBJ1-3; TRBD1 is a possible D gene (5 bases). Germline assignment: CDR1 SGHRS and CDR2 YFSETQ. CDR3 length equals 15 residues. With 4 bases removed from V and 0 bases from J, the gap between germline ends came to 11 bases. Here the CDR3 reads CASSEGRTSGNTIYF. Written as DNA, the CDR3 is TGCGCCAGCAGCGAGGGACGGACCTCTGGAAACACCATATATTTT.

This chain joins TRBV7-2 and TRBJ2-3; 9 bases match TRBD2. After removal of 5 bases from V and 0 bases from J, the junction contained 9 bases not matched to a gene. CDR3 length: 17 amino acids. CDR1 is SGHTA, CDR2 FQGNSA, per germline. The chain's CDR3 is CASSGWPSGASTDTQYF. DNA of the CDR3: TGTGCCAGCAGCGGCTGGCCTAGCGGGGCTAGCACAGATACGCAGTATTTT.

The rearrangement links TRBV18 to TRBJ2-1; TRBD2 agrees at 13 bases. J gave up 6 bases and V 6 bases, and 11 bases lay outside the gene matches. The CDR3 sequence is 17 residues long. Germline assignment: CDR1 KGHSH and CDR2 LQKENI. The CDR3 DNA reads TGTGCCAGCTCCCTCGGACTAGCGGGAGTCTCGGCCAATGAGCAGTTCTTC. Its translation: CASSLGLAGVSANEQFF.

In its sample, this clone was seen a few times. The chain joins TRBV18 to TRBJ2-2, with 8 bases aligning to TRBD2. The germline V gene has CDR1 KGHSH and CDR2 LQKENI. V lost 3 bases to trimming and J lost 6 bases; unmatched junction nucleotides: 9. The CDR3 covers 16 residues. CDR3 protein: CASSPTRTSLPGELFF. The CDR3 nucleotides are TGTGCCAGCTCACCGACCAGGACTAGCCTTCCCGGGGAGCTGTTTTTT.

The chain has TRBV5-4 and TRBJ2-1, with 7 bases identical to TRBD2. After removal of 3 bases from V and 0 bases from J, the junction contained 3 bases not matched to a gene. This CDR3 has 15 amino acids. Germline V lookup: CDR1 SGHNT, CDR2 YYREEE (reference sequence). DNA of the CDR3: TGTGCCAGCAGCTCCGGGACTAACTCCTACAATGAGCAGTTCTTC. It codes for CASSSGTNSYNEQFF.

The gene calls are TRBV5-1 and TRBJ2-7, with a tentative D call TRBD2 (6 bases). Germline CDR1 and CDR2: SGHRS and YFSETQ. The CDR3 consists of 14 residues. Deletions cut 0 bases from V and 3 bases from J, with 10 bases between. CDR3 sequence: CASSLAGRGYEQYF. The CDR3 nucleotides are TGCGCCAGCAGCTTGGCCGGGCGGGGCTACGAGCAGTACTTC.

The gene calls are TRBV6-5 and TRBJ2-7; 8 bases line up with TRBD1. This CDR3 has 14 amino acids. Trimming at V came to 5 bases and at J to 3 bases, leaving 6 bases not matched to a gene. The V gene's germline CDR1 is MNHEY and CDR2 SVGAGI. The CDR3 coding sequence is TGTGCCAGCAGTCGAGGACAGGGAAACTACGAGCAGTACTTC. Protein: CASSRGQGNYEQYF.

This clone was counted between two and nine times. The rearrangement joins TRBV5-1 to TRBJ1-1; D might be TRBD1 (5 bases). CDR1 and CDR2 from the germline V gene are SGHRS and YFSETQ. The CDR3 runs to 16 residues. Trimming removed 4 bases from V and 6 bases from J, with 22 bases in between. The CDR3, as DNA: TGCGCCAGCAGCCCCCTGGGGGGGATCGGGCGCGCTGAAGCTTTCTTT. The encoded protein is CASSPLGGIGRAEAFF.

The CDR3 DNA sequence: TGTGCCAGCTCACCACCGTGGGGTAGCGGGAGCTCCTACGAGCAGTACTTC. It specifies CASSPPWGSGSSYEQYF. The gene calls are TRBV18 and TRBJ2-7; TRBD2 agrees at 9 bases. This CDR3 contains 17 residues. The V gene's germline CDR1 is KGHSH and CDR2 LQKENI. The J segment lost 0 bases and the V segment lost 0 bases, leaving 6 bases of the junction unmatched. The full variable domain, its missing parts supplied by reference TRBV18 and TRBJ2-7, is NAGVMQNPRHLVRRRGQEARLRCSPMKGHSHVYWYRQLPEEGLKFMVYLQKENIIDESGMPKERFSAEFPKEGPSILRIQQVVRGDSAAYFCASSPPWGSGSSYEQYFGPGTRLTVT.

The rearrangement links TRBV19 to TRBJ2-4, with a weak D call TRBD1 (6 bases). This CDR3 contains 13 residues. V lost 4 bases and J 3 bases, leaving 7 bases between the germline ends. Germline V gene lookup returns CDR1 LNHDA and CDR2 SQIVND (reference sequence). CDR3 residues: CASSRTDKNIQYF. The CDR3 DNA reads as TGTGCCAGTAGTAGGACAGACAAAAACATTCAGTACTTC.

This clone was counted between two and nine times. The chain joins TRBV11-3 to TRBJ2-2; weak D call: TRBD1 (5 bases). Germline V gives CDR1 SGHNT, CDR2 YENEEA. V was cut by 5 bases and J by 1 base, with 5 bases left in between. The CDR3 runs 13 residues. The CDR3 coding sequence is TGTGCCAGCAGCCAGGGGAACACCGGGGAGCTGTTTTTT. Amino acid sequence: CASSQGNTGELFF.

This chain links TRBV7-9 with TRBJ1-3, with D hard to call. The V end lost 2 bases, the J end lost 0 bases, and 8 bases lay between the germline ends. Looked up from germline, CDR1 is SEHNR and CDR2 is FQNEAQ (reference sequence). The CDR3 covers 15 residues. CDR3 in amino acids: CASSLSGTSGNTIYF. As DNA, the CDR3 is TGTGCCAGCAGCTTATCAGGCACCTCTGGAAACACCATATATTTT.

The chain recombines TRBV7-2 with TRBJ2-5; D might be TRBD1 (6 bases). CDR1 is SGHTA and CDR2 is FQGNSA in the germline V gene. Trimming took off 5 bases at V and 3 bases at J, with 16 bases between the two ends. There are 15 residues in the CDR3. The CDR3 spells CASSRFGQYEETQYF. The CDR3 region has the DNA TGTGCCAGCAGCCGCTTCGGACAGTACGAAGAGACCCAGTACTTC.

The J gene is TRBJ2-3, the V gene TRBV30; 8 bases align to TRBD2. Germline-derived CDR1 and CDR2 are GTSNPN and SVGIG (reference sequence). This CDR3 region has 16 residues. J was trimmed by 3 bases and V by 0 bases; bases with no gene match: 8. The CDR3 DNA reads TGTGCCTGGAGTGTATTCTCGGGGGGGAGAACAGATACGCAGTATTTT. Translated: CAWSVFSGGRTDTQYF.

The chain recombines TRBV7-9 with TRBJ2-5; D uncertain. The CDR3 totals 13 residues. Germline lookup yields CDR1 SEHNR and CDR2 FQNEAQ (reference sequence). The ends were cut back, 3 bases at V and 1 base at J, with 6 bases in the middle. The CDR3: CASSFSGQETQYF. CDR3 coding DNA: TGTGCCAGCAGCTTTTCAGGCCAAGAGACCCAGTACTTC.

CDR3 loop: CASSPLVGSSTFGNEQFF. DNA of the CDR3: TGTGCCAGCTCACCTCTTGTGGGCAGCTCAACCTTCGGCAATGAGCAGTTCTTC. The rearrangement joins TRBV18 to TRBJ2-1; D unclear. This CDR3 is 18 amino acids long. Trimming took 3 bases from V and 6 from J, leaving 24 bases between them. Germline CDR1 reads KGHSH; CDR2 reads LQKENI. The entire variable domain, with the rest obtained from reference TRBV18 and TRBJ2-1, is as follows: NAGVMQNPRHLVRRRGQEARLRCSPMKGHSHVYWYRQLPEEGLKFMVYLQKENIIDESGMPKERFSAEFPKEGPSILRIQQVVRGDSAAYFCASSPLVGSSTFGNEQFFGPGTRLTVL.

CDR3 protein: CASSRMADTQYF. As DNA, the CDR3 is TGTGCCAGCAGCAGGATGGCAGATACGCAGTATTTT. The chain couples TRBV7-8 to TRBJ2-3; D gene uncertain. The V and J ends lost 5 bases and 4 bases respectively, with 7 bases between them. CDR3 length: 12 residues. Germline CDR1 reads SGHVS; CDR2 reads FQNEAQ.

The chain has TRBV4-1 and TRBJ2-2, with TRBD1 matching over 8 bases. Germline lookup yields CDR1 MGHRA and CDR2 YSYEKL. V was pared by 4 bases and J by 6 bases, with 7 bases of the junction left unmatched. The CDR3 is 15 residues long. Here the CDR3 reads CASSPTGAFAGELFF. The DNA for the CDR3 is TGCGCCAGCAGCCCGACAGGGGCTTTTGCCGGGGAGCTGTTTTTT.